One sample yielded the 22 T cell receptor beta chains listed below, sequenced in a study of Ad26.COV2.S vaccination and SARS-CoV-2 variants. Assay: immunoSEQ multiplex PCR; the TCRdb copy retains only in-frame clones and omits some. The sample includes 440,000 or so clones, about nine tenths of them seen just once. The treatment here: about 20 received Ad26.COV2.S at low or high dose, single or two shots; roughly five received placebo; per-sample allocation not given. Material that was analyzed had been drawn on day 63 after the first vaccine or placebo injection. The source was peripheral blood, collected in a trial of Ad26.COV2.S vaccine versus placebo. The receptors here all came from a person aged 18 to 65 who received the Ad26.COV2.S COVID-19 vaccine or a placebo.

This chain links TRBV27 with TRBJ1-2, with D possibly matching TRBD1 (5 bases). This CDR3 region has 12 residues. CDR1 MNHEY and CDR2 SMNVEV come from the germline V gene (reference sequence). Trimming removed 4 bases from V and 4 bases from J, with 7 bases in between. CDR3 sequence: CASSSGFYGYTF. The DNA for the CDR3 is TGTGCCAGCAGTTCAGGGTTCTATGGCTACACCTTC.

The chain carries TRBV5-4 and TRBJ2-7, with TRBD1 identical over 8 bases. The J segment lost 2 bases and the V segment lost 1 base, leaving 5 bases of the junction unmatched. The CDR3 is 15 amino acids. Germline V gene lookup returns CDR1 SGHNT and CDR2 YYREEE (reference sequence). The CDR3 nucleotides are TGTGCCAGCAGCTTGCAAACACAGGGGGCCTACGAGCAGTACTTC. It encodes CASSLQTQGAYEQYF.

V gene TRBV3-1 (or the pseudogene TRBV3-2) combines with J gene TRBJ2-1, with TRBD2 matching over 8 bases. Germline assignment: CDR1 LGHDT and CDR2 YNNKEL (reference sequence). CDR3 length equals 16 residues. The V and J ends lost 0 bases and 8 bases, in that order; junction bases with no gene match: 9. Here the CDR3 reads CASSQESSGRIDEQFF. The CDR3 nucleotides are TGTGCCAGCAGCCAAGAATCAAGCGGGAGAATCGATGAGCAGTTCTTC.

The rearrangement uses TRBV9 and TRBJ2-4, with 8 positions matching TRBD2. Germline V CDR1 and CDR2: SGDLS, YYNGEE. Trimming took 4 bases from V and 1 from J; bases not matched to a gene: 4. The CDR3 has 15 amino acids. The CDR3 here is CASSPRGGAKNIQYF. Written as DNA, the CDR3 is TGTGCCAGCAGCCCTCGGGGGGGGGCCAAAAACATTCAGTACTTC.

About this clone itself: The sample contains more than one DNA sequence encoding this CDR3. The chain recombines TRBV28 with TRBJ1-6, with D possibly TRBD1 on 5 matching bases. The germline V gene has CDR1 MDHEN and CDR2 SYDVKM. Trimming removed 3 bases from V and 0 bases from J, with 9 bases in between. The CDR3 is 16 amino acids. CDR3 nucleotides: TGTGCCAGCAGTTTTGGGGGAAGCTCCTATAATTCACCCCTCCACTTT. Its translation: CASSFGGSSYNSPLHF.

The J gene is TRBJ1-4, the V gene TRBV7-8, with D tentatively TRBD1 (6 bases). Trimming pared 5 bases from V and 2 bases from J, leaving 21 bases between. The CDR3 has 18 amino acids. From germline, CDR1 is SGHVS and CDR2 FQNEAQ. The chain's CDR3 is CASSKKTGVKGTNEKLFF. CDR3 in DNA: TGTGCCAGCAGCAAAAAGACAGGCGTTAAAGGCACTAATGAAAAACTGTTTTTT.

The rearrangement links TRBV9 to TRBJ2-2; TRBD1 matches 7 bases. Germline V lookup: CDR1 SGDLS, CDR2 YYNGEE. The V and J ends lost 1 base and 5 bases, in that order; junction bases with no gene match: 5. The CDR3 extends over 15 amino acids. CDR3 protein: CASSVPAQGTGELFF. For the CDR3, the DNA is TGTGCCAGCAGCGTACCCGCACAGGGGACCGGGGAGCTGTTTTTT.

This chain joins TRBV3-1 (or the pseudogene TRBV3-2) and TRBJ2-7, with D perhaps TRBD1 (6 bases). This CDR3 spans 14 amino acids. From germline, CDR1 is LGHDT and CDR2 YNNKEL (reference sequence). Trimming took off 4 bases at V and 5 bases at J, with 15 bases between the two ends. CDR3 loop: CASSRSGTRDEQYF. CDR3 sequence (DNA): TGTGCCAGCAGCCGATCCGGGACACGGGACGAGCAGTACTTC.

The chain employs TRBV9 and TRBJ1-1, with D possibly matching TRBD1 (6 bases). The CDR3 length is 14 residues. In germline, CDR1 is SGDLS, CDR2 YYNGEE. The V and J ends lost 0 bases and 5 bases respectively, with 11 bases between them. CDR3 sequence (DNA): TGTGCCAGCAGCGTAGAGGCAGGGGTAACTGAAGCTTTCTTT. Translated: CASSVEAGVTEAFF.

The chain links TRBV4-2 to TRBJ1-2, with D possibly being TRBD1 (5 bases). The CDR3 is 16 amino acids. Germline V gene lookup returns CDR1 LGHNA and CDR2 YNFKEQ. Between the trimmed V and J ends, which lost 0 bases and 1 base, there was a span of 12 bases. CDR3 residues: CASSQDWGGGNYGYTF. The CDR3 DNA reads TGTGCCAGCAGCCAAGATTGGGGGGGAGGTAACTATGGCTACACCTTC.

The V gene is TRBV18, the J gene TRBJ1-2; 9 positions match TRBD1. The germline V gene encodes CDR1 KGHSH and CDR2 LQKENI. This CDR3 is built from 17 residues. After removal of 1 base from V and 1 base from J, the junction contained 7 bases not matched to a gene. CDR3 DNA: TGTGCCAGCTCACCACTTACTCCGGGACAGGGTAACTATGGCTACACCTTC. Translation: CASSPLTPGQGNYGYTF. Together with reference TRBV18 and TRBJ1-2, the CDR3 gives the full variable domain: NAGVMQNPRHLVRRRGQEARLRCSPMKGHSHVYWYRQLPEEGLKFMVYLQKENIIDESGMPKERFSAEFPKEGPSILRIQQVVRGDSAAYFCASSPLTPGQGNYGYTFGSGTRLTVV.

V and J are TRBV3-1 (or the pseudogene TRBV3-2) and TRBJ2-2; D unresolved. The CDR3 is 14 residues long. V dropped 1 base and J dropped 4 bases, with 7 bases sitting between them. CDR1 and CDR2 from the germline V gene are LGHDT and YNNKEL (reference sequence). CDR3 sequence reads: CASSQGLGTGELFF. The DNA for the CDR3 is TGTGCCAGCAGCCAAGGACTCGGCACCGGGGAGCTGTTTTTT.

The rearrangement joins TRBV5-4 to TRBJ2-7; D is ambiguous. V was cut by 4 bases and J by 6 bases, with 17 bases left in between. The length of the CDR3 is 14 residues. Germline V gene lookup returns CDR1 SGHNT and CDR2 YYREEE (reference sequence). CDR3 region: CASSHDLVGFEQYF. The CDR3, as DNA: TGTGCCAGCAGCCATGACTTAGTAGGGTTCGAGCAGTACTTC.

The CDR3 region is CASSQLAGGSYNEQFF. The CDR3 bases are TGTGCCAGCAGCCAGCTAGCGGGGGGGTCCTACAATGAGCAGTTCTTC. This chain joins TRBV3-1 (or the pseudogene TRBV3-2) and TRBJ2-1; TRBD2 matches at 12 bases. The CDR3 is 16 amino acids. CDR1 LGHDT and CDR2 YNNKEL come from the germline V gene (reference sequence). After removal of 3 bases from V and 1 base from J, the junction contained 1 base not matched to a gene.

This clone appeared once. The J gene is TRBJ1-4, the V gene TRBV30; 7 nucleotides agree with TRBD1. The V and J ends lost 0 bases and 0 bases, in that order; junction bases with no gene match: 7. CDR3 length: 17 amino acids. The germline gives CDR1 GTSNPN, CDR2 SVGIG (reference sequence). CDR3 nucleotide sequence: TGTGCCTGGAGTGTGGGGGGGACAGCAACAACTAATGAAAAACTGTTTTTT. Amino acids: CAWSVGGTATTNEKLFF. Based on the CDR3 plus reference TRBV30 and TRBJ1-4, the full variable domain is SQTIHQWPATLVQPVGSPLSLECTVEGTSNPNLYWYRQAAGRGLQLLFYSVGIGQISSEVPQNLSASRPQDRQFILSSKKLLLSDSGFYLCAWSVGGTATTNEKLFFGSGTQLSVL.

Details on this clone: The sample holds other DNA sequences that translate to the same CDR3. The chain links TRBV3-1 (or the pseudogene TRBV3-2) to TRBJ2-7; D unclear. The V and J ends lost 1 base and 6 bases respectively, with 4 bases between them. The CDR3 covers 11 residues. From germline, CDR1 is LGHDT and CDR2 YNNKEL (reference sequence). The CDR3 reads CASSQAGEQYF. In nucleotides, the CDR3 is TGTGCCAGCAGCCAAGCAGGCGAGCAGTACTTC.

The sample holds a few counts of this clone. J is TRBJ2-7 and V is TRBV27; 7 nucleotides align to TRBD1. V lost 5 bases and J lost 2; bases outside the gene matches: 6. The CDR3 has 14 residues. CDR1 is MNHEY, CDR2 SMNVEV, per germline (reference sequence). The CDR3 spells CASSQRDSTYEQYF. CDR3 DNA sequence: TGTGCCAGCAGTCAGAGGGACAGTACCTACGAGCAGTACTTC.

The V call is TRBV5-1, the J call TRBJ2-7; no firm D call. CDR1 and CDR2 (germline): SGHRS, YFSETQ. This CDR3 has 15 residues. V lost 1 base and J lost 0, with 11 bases in between. CDR3: CASSLSPESSYEQYF. The CDR3 DNA follows: TGCGCCAGCAGCTTGTCCCCTGAGAGCTCCTACGAGCAGTACTTC.

The chain has TRBV7-9 and TRBJ1-1; D might be TRBD1 (6 bases). Germline V gene data show CDR1 as SEHNR and CDR2 as FQNEAQ (reference sequence). The CDR3 spans 14 residues. The germline V and J ends were trimmed by 10 bases and 5 bases, with 20 bases remaining between them. CDR3 residues: CATRPGGERTEAFF. The CDR3 DNA reads TGTGCCACCCGCCCGGGGGGCGAGAGGACTGAAGCTTTCTTT. Full variable domain (missing parts from reference TRBV7-9 and TRBJ1-1): DTGVSQNPRHKITKRGQNVTFRCDPISEHNRLYWYRQTLGQGPEFLTYFQNEAQLEKSRLLSDRFSAERPKGSFSTLEIQRTEQGDSAMYLCATRPGGERTEAFFGQGTRLTVV.

The V and J genes are TRBV7-9 and TRBJ1-1, with no clear D. CDR3 length equals 14 residues. Germline CDR1 is SEHNR and CDR2 is FQNEAQ (reference sequence). V was clipped by 5 bases and J by 2 bases, with 12 bases between them. CDR3 loop: CASSPGWYNTEAFF. DNA for the CDR3: TGTGCCAGCAGCCCCGGGTGGTACAACACTGAAGCTTTCTTT.

The chain has TRBV5-4 and TRBJ2-2; D might be TRBD1 or TRBD2, each matching 5 bases. Germline CDR1 is SGHNT and CDR2 is YYREEE (reference sequence). V lost 0 bases to trimming and J lost 5 bases, with 26 bases between them. There are 20 residues in the CDR3. The DNA of the CDR3 is TGTGCCAGCAGCTTGGATTCAGGGCGGGCGGAAAAGGGTAGAACCGGGGAGCTGTTTTTT. Its protein is CASSLDSGRAEKGRTGELFF.

The chain uses TRBV18 and TRBJ1-4; TRBD1 is a possible D gene (5 bases). V dropped 4 bases and J dropped 4 bases, with 13 bases sitting between them. Germline CDR1 reads KGHSH; CDR2 reads LQKENI. The CDR3 is made up of 15 amino acids. Here the CDR3 DNA reads TGTGCCAGCTCACTAACCGGGACGGGTAATGAAAAACTGTTTTTT. It yields the protein CASSLTGTGNEKLFF.